The TCR beta chain under discussion was sequenced for a study of cytomegalovirus exposure and HLA in healthy donors. With V trimmed by 5 bases and J by 0 bases, 7 bases remained unmatched. The CDR3 extends over 16 amino acids. CDR1 and CDR2 from the germline V gene are SGHAT and FQNNGV. The PCR ran on 60 Vbeta and 13 Jbeta primers. The table came from immunoSEQ multiplex PCR; TCRdb's copy has only in-frame clones and leaves some out. The table includes about 170,000 clones, roughly 80% detected once. General study points: In vitro confirmation showed three CMV-associated chains to be CMV antigen specific.

Notes on this clone: Its specificity is unknown.

This chain joins TRBV11-2 and TRBJ1-3, with TRBD1 identical over 7 bases. The source is a female donor in good health and CMV-seronegative. The specimen was PBMCs. Here the CDR3 DNA reads TGTGCCAGCAGCCCCCTGGGACAGTTCTCTGGAAACACCATATATTTT. Its protein is CASSPLGQFSGNTIYF.